Presented here are 9 T cell receptor beta chains from one specimen sequenced in a study of blood T cell repertoires in COVID-19. The method was immunoSEQ multiplex PCR; TCRdb's version includes in-frame clones alone and lacks a portion of them. Of approximately 96,000 clones listed, roughly 90% were seen once; the top ten hold about 2.9%. The sequencing sample was made of peripheral blood. Every receptor here comes from a woman of 80 years or more with acute or convalescent COVID-19.

The gene calls are TRBV5-1 and TRBJ2-1, with D maybe TRBD1 (6 bases). The CDR3 extends over 13 amino acids. The germline V gene has CDR1 SGHRS and CDR2 YFSETQ. The V end lost 4 bases, the J end lost 5 bases, and 10 bases lay between the germline ends. The CDR3 DNA sequence: TGCGCCAGCAGCCTCGGACAGCACAATGAGCAGTTCTTC. Amino acid sequence: CASSLGQHNEQFF.

The chain joins TRBV11-2 to TRBJ1-1; 9 bases map to TRBD1. The CDR3 sequence is 14 residues long. CDR1 and CDR2 from the germline V gene are SGHAT and FQNNGV. V lost 2 bases and J lost 7; bases outside the gene matches: 5. The CDR3 spells CASSLLQGAGEAFF. The CDR3 DNA is TGTGCCAGCAGCTTACTACAGGGGGCTGGTGAAGCTTTCTTT. Filled out from reference TRBV11-2 and TRBJ1-1, the complete variable domain reads EAGVAQSPRYKIIEKRQSVAFWCNPISGHATLYWYQQILGQGPKLLIQFQNNGVVDDSQLPKDRFSAERLKGVDSTLKIQPAKLEDSAVYLCASSLLQGAGEAFFGQGTRLTVV.

The chain links TRBV12-5 to TRBJ2-2; 10 bases are shared with TRBD1. Germline CDR1 is LGHNT and CDR2 is FRNRAP. The ends lost 5 bases at V and 6 bases at J; junction bases unmatched: 3. The CDR3 length is 14 residues. The CDR3 protein is CASGPGTGAGELFF. DNA of the CDR3: TGTGCTAGTGGTCCCGGGACAGGGGCCGGGGAGCTGTTTTTT.

As concerns this clone: The sample has other DNA sequences that encode this CDR3 too. J is TRBJ1-4 and V is TRBV4-1; D is perhaps TRBD1 (6 bases). Germline CDR1 reads MGHRA; CDR2 reads YSYEKL. With 3 bases removed from V and 2 bases from J, the gap between germline ends came to 10 bases. The CDR3 covers 15 residues. CDR3 sequence (DNA): TGCGCCAGCAGCCAGGCAGGGGCTACTAATGAAAAACTGTTTTTT. The encoded protein is CASSQAGATNEKLFF.

This chain joins TRBV5-1 and TRBJ2-1; 10 bases are shared with TRBD2. CDR1 is SGHRS, CDR2 YFSETQ, per germline. Trimming cost V 4 bases and J 1 base; bases outside gene matches: 5. This CDR3 is 16 amino acids long. The CDR3 spells CASSPSGGQSYNEQFF. The CDR3 DNA sequence: TGCGCCAGCAGCCCTAGCGGGGGCCAATCCTACAATGAGCAGTTCTTC.

The J gene is TRBJ1-2, the V gene TRBV4-1; possibly TRBD1 for D (5 bases). The CDR3 is 12 residues long. Germline CDR1 and CDR2: MGHRA and YSYEKL. The germline V and J ends were trimmed by 4 bases and 6 bases, with 9 bases remaining between them. The CDR3 is CASSPPGNGYTF. The CDR3 bases are TGCGCCAGCAGCCCACCAGGGAATGGCTACACCTTC.

The chain is built from TRBV19 and TRBJ1-5; TRBD1 matches 8 bases. Germline V lookup: CDR1 LNHDA, CDR2 SQIVND (reference sequence). The CDR3 runs to 16 residues. Trimming cost V 3 bases and J 5 bases; bases outside gene matches: 9. DNA for the CDR3: TGTGCCAGTAGTATCCCCGGACAGGGAGCGTATCAGCCCCAGCATTTT. Translation gives CASSIPGQGAYQPQHF.

The rearrangement joins TRBV2 to TRBJ1-5; 7 bases are shared with TRBD1. The CDR3 totals 19 residues. Per the germline V gene, CDR1 is SNHLY and CDR2 is FYNNEI. V lost 2 bases and J lost 0; bases outside the gene matches: 13. This CDR3 reads CASSETPSLGQFSNQPQHF. The CDR3 region has the DNA TGTGCCAGCAGTGAAACCCCGAGTTTGGGACAGTTTAGCAATCAGCCCCAGCATTTT.

This clone was counted between two and nine times. The CDR3 protein is CASSRGLAENNEQFF. The CDR3 region has the DNA TGTGCCAGCAGCCGGGGACTAGCGGAAAACAATGAGCAGTTCTTC. The V call is TRBV7-9, the J call TRBJ2-1, with 11 bases fitting TRBD2. CDR1 is SEHNR, CDR2 FQNEAQ, per germline (reference sequence). The CDR3 is 15 amino acids. V was pared by 5 bases and J by 5 bases, with 5 bases of the junction left unmatched.